This entry concerns a single T cell receptor (beta chain). Its antigen is still unknown. This sample is drawn from a study of blood T cells in healthy people across ages. There were healthy Caucasian individuals from Russia, aged roughly 6 to 95, serving as donors. Whole-study results and caveats: Possibly, changes in expanded clonotypes were confounded because donor CMV status was unknown. Across the age range, TCR beta diversity per million T cells fell in a roughly linear way.

It was with a sample-barcoded 5' primer and a J-beta primer mix that a second PCR of roughly 6 to 12 cycles was run. A template-switch adaptor that had 12 random nucleotides put a tag on each cDNA molecule. TCRdb processed the 5' RACE reads anew with MiXCR; each CDR3 protein has one entry. In the table there are fewer than 800,000 distinct CDR3 sequences, approximately 21% of which are singletons. CDR1 is ENHRY, CDR2 SYGVKD, per germline. V dropped 4 bases and J dropped 1 base, with 10 bases sitting between them. The CDR3 spans 15 residues. V and J are TRBV10-3 and TRBJ2-2; D remains ambiguous. The source is a man aged 65 to 85 in good health. Material: blood. CDR3 in DNA: TGTGCCATCAGTGCATCAATCGAGAACACCGGGGAGCTGTTTTTT. Its protein is CAISASIENTGELFF.